The clone carrying this T cell receptor beta chain appeared a few times. TCRdb re-analysed the reads in MiXCR, keeping a single row per CDR3 protein. Of about 10,000 distinct CDR3 sequences in the sample, 20% are singletons; the top ten hold around 5%. This specimen comes from a study of liver allograft versus peripheral blood T cells. Study-wide background: The study compared liver allograft T cell receptor repertoires against peripheral blood repertoires of liver transplant recipients.

The V and J ends lost 6 bases and 5 bases, in that order; junction bases with no gene match: 7. The CDR3 runs 14 residues. The chain combines TRBV12-3 or TRBV12-4 with TRBJ1-2; 9 nucleotides line up with TRBD1. The clonotype comes from a human patient who had a liver transplant. Some T cells may trace back to the graft donor. DNA for the CDR3: TGTGCCAGCAGCGCAGGACAGGGGAGATATGGCTACACCTTC. Protein product: CASSAGQGRYGYTF.